A single sample gave rise to the 2 T cell receptor beta chains below, sequenced in a study of shared clonotypes between healthy human individuals (dated by TCRdb to the early 2020s). Libraries were prepared through the immunoSEQ multiplex PCR assay. As stored in TCRdb, this immuneACCESS dataset retains in-frame rearrangements with V and J assigned. A fraction of the clones does not appear; measured against another copy, unresolved V genes explain less than half of the discrepancy, and the remainder lacks a known reason. The sample table holds 450,000 to 500,000 clones, of which approximately 80% were seen once. The top ten clonotypes cover about 12% of the sample. Material for sequencing was PBMCs. Receptors were obtained from a middle-aged woman in good health. Some clones in this sample may be carry-over from other donors' samples.

V gene TRBV9 combines with J gene TRBJ2-7, with D maybe TRBD2 (6 bases). Germline V CDR1 and CDR2: SGDLS, YYNGEE. This CDR3 is 15 amino acids long. The V and J ends lost 2 bases and 1 base respectively, with 13 bases between them. The DNA of the CDR3 is TGTGCCAGCAGCGTTTCAGGGAGGTTTTCCTACGAGCAGTACTTC. The encoded protein is CASSVSGRFSYEQYF. The complete variable domain, with remaining parts taken from reference TRBV9 and TRBJ2-7, reads DSGVTQTPKHLITATGQRVTLRCSPRSGDLSVYWYQQSLDQGLQFLIQYYNGEERAKGNILERFSAQQFPDLHSELNLSSLELGDSALYFCASSVSGRFSYEQYFGPGTRLTVT.

This clone was observed a few times. The rearrangement joins TRBV4-1 to TRBJ2-2; the match to TRBD1 covers 7 bases. Germline V gene data show CDR1 as MGHRA and CDR2 as YSYEKL. This CDR3 is built from 15 residues. Trimming removed 4 bases from V and 7 bases from J; junction bases left unmatched: 9. CDR3 loop: CASSPPDRDGGELFF. The CDR3 nucleotides are TGCGCCAGCAGCCCTCCCGACAGGGATGGCGGGGAGCTGTTTTTT.